This is a list of T cell receptor beta chains from one sample in a study of T cells in Graves' hyperthyroidism and ophthalmopathy. MiXCR, run by TCRdb on the multiplex PCR reads, gives a single entry per CDR3 protein. The sample has a few hundred thousand distinct CDR3 sequences, roughly 13% seen once. The sample comprised blood. Every receptor here comes from a woman in her forties with Graves' ophthalmopathy. CDR3s include the opening cysteine and the closing phenylalanine or tryptophan. Fields, in order: J gene, V gene, clone size, CDR3 protein. Rows may omit the clone size; those that give it use once, few, many or a size class.

TRBJ1-1 | TRBV12-3/TRBV12-4 | - | CASSLLRVQAFF
TRBJ1-4 | TRBV7-9 | many | CASSFRSWDEKLFF
TRBJ1-1 | TRBV5-6 | few | CASSLDRALGAFF
TRBJ2-5 | TRBV5-4 | - | CASSSRGVRNQETQYF
TRBJ2-7 | TRBV7-9 | many | CASSLRGEAYEQYF
TRBJ2-1 | TRBV30 | many | CAWSRHRGRWGNEQFF
TRBJ2-3 | TRBV7-9 | many | CASSRDQGGSTDTQYF
TRBJ2-3 | TRBV9 | - | CASSGGTSFSNTQYF
TRBJ1-2 | TRBV7-9 | - | CASSSSGTGVDYGYTF
TRBJ1-4 | TRBV7-9 | - | CASTPIPVGGARGKLFF
TRBJ2-1 | TRBV12-3/TRBV12-4 | many | CASRKTAAREQFF
TRBJ1-2 | TRBV30 | - | CAGLSGTAAHYGYTF
TRBJ1-1 | TRBV5-4 | many | CASSGDRGENTEAFF
TRBJ2-5 | TRBV2 | - | CACSRQGEETQYF
TRBJ1-5 | TRBV7-2 | many | CASSQDGGGQPQHF
TRBJ2-7 | TRBV18 | - | CASSPNTADAGEQYF
TRBJ2-7 | TRBV18 | few | CASSPPNRDLEQYF
TRBJ2-7 | TRBV28 | many | CASSPGWGVSSYEQYF
TRBJ2-2 | TRBV7-2 | - | CASSPGQGLSGELFF
TRBJ1-1 | TRBV6-1 | many | CASSSGAPFEAFF
TRBJ1-5 | TRBV12-3/TRBV12-4 | many | CASSFTREPQHF
TRBJ2-7 | TRBV19 | - | CASSIVVGTDRAYEQYF
TRBJ2-3 | TRBV7-9 | - | CASRSIRIDTQYF
TRBJ1-2 | TRBV6-5 | - | CASSYGSDSGYTF